This record covers a single T cell receptor beta chain. This entry comes from a study of T cell changes during pregnancy in multiple sclerosis. Clones were sequenced by immunoSEQ multiplex PCR, and TCRdb holds only the in-frame ones, with some missing. Found here are about 44,000 clones, more than 90% of them singletons; the top ten hold 0.55% to 0.7%. This CDR3 comprises 16 residues. CDR1 SEHNR and CDR2 FQNEAQ come from the germline V gene (reference sequence). V trimming: 3 bases; J trimming: 5 bases; junction bases outside the gene matches: 9. The chain combines TRBV7-9 with TRBJ2-2; TRBD2 agrees at 7 bases. This TCR was sampled from a female donor with multiple sclerosis, enrolled in a pregnancy study. Material: CD4+ T cells from peripheral blood mononuclear cells, obtained in the first trimester of pregnancy. The CDR3: CASSFSLGGRTGELFF. The CDR3 DNA sequence: TGTGCCAGCAGCTTTAGCCTCGGGGGGAGGACCGGGGAGCTGTTTTTT.